These T cell receptor beta chains were read from a single sample in a study of T cells after yellow fever vaccination. MiXCR, run by TCRdb on the 5' RACE reads, gives a single entry per CDR3 protein. The sample has 300,000 to 400,000 distinct CDR3 sequences; approximately 3.9% are singletons. This material consisted of PBMCs, taken 5 days after the yellow fever booster vaccination. The source is a man aged 18 to 29 who received the YFV17D yellow fever vaccine. CDR3s include the opening cysteine and the closing phenylalanine or tryptophan. The D gene is left open where the match is weak. Expanded clones get a size class; other rows say once, few or many, or leave the size out.

V: TRBV15; size: many; D: .; J: TRBJ1-5; CDR3: CATSRVGGARNQPQHF; DNA: TGTGCCACCAGCAGAGTCGGGGGCGCTAGGAATCAGCCCCAGCATTTT
V: TRBV7-8; size: many; D: .; J: TRBJ1-5; CDR3: CASSLSNQPQHF; DNA: TGTGCCAGCAGCTTAAGCAATCAGCCCCAGCATTTT
V: TRBV10-3; size: few; D: TRBD1; J: TRBJ1-6; CDR3: CAISEPTGTGYSPLHF; DNA: TGTGCCATCAGTGAGCCGACCGGGACAGGGTACTCACCCCTCCACTTT
V: TRBV5-1; size: many; D: .; J: TRBJ2-1; CDR3: CASSFASGLNEQFF; DNA: TGCGCCAGCAGCTTTGCGTCAGGGCTCAATGAGCAGTTCTTC
V: TRBV7-6; size: .; D: TRBD1; J: TRBJ1-6; CDR3: CASSVTGIRDSPLHF; DNA: TGTGCCAGCAGCGTGACAGGGATCAGGGATTCACCCCTCCACTTT
V: TRBV5-1; size: many; D: TRBD2; J: TRBJ2-1; CDR3: CASSPSASGGPTHEQFF; DNA: TGCGCCAGCAGTCCATCGGCTAGCGGGGGCCCTACCCATGAGCAGTTCTTC
V: TRBV27; size: .; D: .; J: TRBJ2-7; CDR3: CASSLRSEGRYEQYF; DNA: TGTGCCAGCAGTTTACGTTCCGAAGGCCGTTACGAGCAGTACTTC
V: TRBV20-1; size: few; D: .; J: TRBJ1-1; CDR3: CSARDQTDTEAFF; DNA: TGCAGTGCTAGAGACCAAACGGACACTGAAGCTTTCTTT
V: TRBV7-9; size: few; D: .; J: TRBJ1-1; CDR3: CASSSAGMNTEAFF; DNA: TGTGCCAGCAGCTCGGCCGGGATGAACACTGAAGCTTTCTTT
V: TRBV7-9; size: .; D: .; J: TRBJ1-4; CDR3: CASTRGVEEKLFF; DNA: TGTGCCAGCACCCGAGGGGTTGAAGAAAAACTGTTTTTT
V: TRBV7-9; size: few; D: .; J: TRBJ2-5; CDR3: CASHSDQLETQYF; DNA: TGTGCCAGCCACTCGGACCAGTTAGAGACCCAGTACTTC
V: TRBV5-6; size: .; D: .; J: TRBJ1-2; CDR3: CASSRTSQGYGYTF; DNA: TGTGCCAGCAGCCGGACCAGTCAGGGCTATGGCTACACCTTC
V: TRBV12-3/TRBV12-4; size: many; D: TRBD1; J: TRBJ1-2; CDR3: CASGWDRGRYGYTF; DNA: TGTGCCAGCGGATGGGACAGGGGGAGATATGGCTACACCTTC
V: TRBV6-5; size: many; D: .; J: TRBJ1-1; CDR3: CASSYSRSSGGTEAFF; DNA: TGTGCCAGCAGTTACTCGAGGAGCAGTGGAGGCACTGAAGCTTTCTTT
V: TRBV6-5; size: few; D: .; J: TRBJ2-3; CDR3: CAIGGVSTDTQYF; DNA: TGTGCCATAGGAGGGGTTAGCACAGATACGCAGTATTTT
V: TRBV6-4; size: many; D: TRBD2; J: TRBJ2-1; CDR3: CASSENGGVYNEQFF; DNA: TGTGCCAGCAGTGAAAACGGGGGGGTCTACAATGAGCAGTTCTTC
V: TRBV12-3/TRBV12-4; size: .; D: TRBD1; J: TRBJ2-2; CDR3: CASTPVGGAGTGELFF; DNA: TGTGCCAGCACCCCGGTAGGGGGCGCGGGCACCGGGGAGCTGTTTTTT
V: TRBV7-2; size: few; D: .; J: TRBJ1-2; CDR3: CASSLGPNTSGYTF; DNA: TGTGCCAGCAGCTTAGGCCCGAATACTTCGGGCTACACCTTC
V: TRBV7-9; size: many; D: .; J: TRBJ2-2; CDR3: CASRRSGQNTGELFF; DNA: TGTGCCAGCCGCCGTTCGGGACAGAACACCGGGGAGCTGTTTTTT
V: TRBV14; size: many; D: .; J: TRBJ2-1; CDR3: CASSPGGRYNEQFF; DNA: TGTGCCAGCAGCCCGGGGGGCCGCTACAATGAGCAGTTCTTC
V: TRBV15; size: few; D: TRBD1; J: TRBJ2-1; CDR3: CATSKGQTSSYNEQFF; DNA: TGTGCCACCAGCAAGGGACAGACGAGCTCCTACAATGAGCAGTTCTTC
V: TRBV5-1; size: many; D: TRBD1; J: TRBJ2-1; CDR3: CASSPGTGDDEQFF; DNA: TGCGCCAGCAGCCCCGGGACAGGGGACGATGAGCAGTTCTTC